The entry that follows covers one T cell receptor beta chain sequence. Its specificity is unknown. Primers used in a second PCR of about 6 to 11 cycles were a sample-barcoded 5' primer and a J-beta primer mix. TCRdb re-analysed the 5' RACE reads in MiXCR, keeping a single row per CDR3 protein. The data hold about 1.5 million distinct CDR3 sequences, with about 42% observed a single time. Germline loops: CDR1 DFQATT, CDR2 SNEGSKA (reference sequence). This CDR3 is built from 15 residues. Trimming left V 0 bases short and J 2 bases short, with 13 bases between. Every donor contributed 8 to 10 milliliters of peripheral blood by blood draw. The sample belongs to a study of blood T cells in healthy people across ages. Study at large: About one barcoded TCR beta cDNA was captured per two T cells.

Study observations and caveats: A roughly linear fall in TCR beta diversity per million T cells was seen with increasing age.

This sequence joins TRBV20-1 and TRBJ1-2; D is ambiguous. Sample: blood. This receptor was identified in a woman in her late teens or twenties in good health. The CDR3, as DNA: TGCAGTGCTAGAGATCCCTTCCGGGGAAACTATGGCTACACCTTC. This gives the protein CSARDPFRGNYGYTF.